This T cell receptor (beta chain) was profiled in a study of T cell clonality in common variable immunodeficiency. Findings and caveats of the study: Reportedly, TCR beta sequences from common variable immunodeficiency showed fewer deletions and N-nucleotide insertions. CVID subjects shared fewer TCRbeta clones than healthy controls did.

This clone was counted between two and nine times. Its antigen is not identified. The sequenced fragment ends 3 residues before the CDR3 boundary, so the rest is inferred from the germline J gene. J was trimmed by 4 bases and V by 5 bases; bases with no gene match: 1. Germline V lookup: CDR1 MNHEY, CDR2 SVGEGT. This CDR3 comprises 12 residues. Equal genomic DNA amounts from CVID and control samples were sequenced. Clones were read by immunoSEQ multiplex PCR, and TCRdb kept only the in-frame ones, dropping some. Singletons are absent from the sample, which has some 19,000 clones. This clonotype was sampled from a human donor with common variable immunodeficiency. The sequencing input was peripheral blood mononuclear cells. The J gene is TRBJ1-1, the V gene TRBV6-2 or TRBV6-3; TRBD1 matches at 7 bases. The sequenced CDR3 bases are TGTGCCAGCAGTCACAGGGGCACTGAA. As protein: CASSHRGTE. In full, the CDR3 is CASSHRGTEAFF.